The clone carrying this T cell receptor beta chain has only one observation. The antigen remains undetermined. This sample was taken from a study of cytomegalovirus exposure and HLA in healthy donors. A multiplex PCR was run with 60 Vbeta primers and 13 Jbeta primers. The protocol was immunoSEQ multiplex PCR, while the TCRdb copy is restricted to in-frame clones and leaves out a portion. The sample gives 90,000 to 120,000 clones, about 80% of which show up once; about 3.1% is in the top ten. Per the germline V gene, CDR1 is SQVTM and CDR2 is ANQGSEA. This CDR3 is built from 14 residues. With V trimmed by 3 bases and J by 5 bases, 10 bases remained unmatched. Findings and limits, study-wide: The classifier reportedly diagnosed cytomegalovirus status with high sensitivity and specificity. Despite most TCR sequences being rare, some public TCRs occurred in many donors. Later analysis demonstrated an association between a missense DCLRE1C variant and TCR beta V- and J-gene trimming.

The V gene is TRBV29-1, the J gene TRBJ2-7, with TRBD2 matching over 7 bases. This clonotype was sampled from a woman in her forties in good health and CMV-seronegative. The sample consisted of PBMCs. The CDR3 region has the DNA TGCAGCGTTGATCCGGCCCGCGGGGGAAACGAGCAGTACTTC. Its protein product is CSVDPARGGNEQYF.